This T cell receptor (beta chain) came from a study of early T cells in non-severe SARS-CoV-2 infection. Turning to the study itself: Unsorted whole blood bulk RNA was sequenced, with unpaired chains. Study outcomes and limitations: Anti-spike CD8 responses were favored in VDJdb matching, and private and CD4 specificities were missed.

The CDR3 is made up of 13 amino acids. Germline lookup yields CDR1 KGHDR and CDR2 SFDVKD. J was trimmed by 13 bases and V by 4 bases; bases with no gene match: 9. MiXCR, applied by TCRdb to the 5' RACE reads, yields one record per CDR3 protein. The repertoire holds 60,000 or so distinct CDR3 sequences, with 10% as singletons. This clonotype was seen repeatedly, ten times or more. Its antigen is as yet unknown. The sample taken for sequencing was whole blood. The V gene is TRBV24-1, the J gene TRBJ2-5; 9 bases are a match to TRBD1. This sequence was found in an adult who was a healthcare worker with PCR-confirmed SARS-CoV-2 infection or an uninfected control (not recorded which). CDR3 loop: CATSESTGGVRYF. In DNA form, the CDR3 reads TGTGCCACCAGTGAAAGCACAGGGGGCGTTCGGTACTTC.